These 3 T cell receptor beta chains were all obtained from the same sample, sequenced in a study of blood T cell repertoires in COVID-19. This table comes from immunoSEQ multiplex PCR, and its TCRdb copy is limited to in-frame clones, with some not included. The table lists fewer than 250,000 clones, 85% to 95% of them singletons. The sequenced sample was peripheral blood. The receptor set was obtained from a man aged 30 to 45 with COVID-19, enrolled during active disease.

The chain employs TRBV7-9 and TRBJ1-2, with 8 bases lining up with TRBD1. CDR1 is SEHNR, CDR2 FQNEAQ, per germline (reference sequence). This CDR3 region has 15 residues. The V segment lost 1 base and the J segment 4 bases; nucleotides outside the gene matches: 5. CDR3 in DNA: TGTGCCAGCAGCTTAGGAGGACAGGGCCCCTATGGCTACACCTTC. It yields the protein CASSLGGQGPYGYTF.

The CDR3 loop is CASSPGQGLKNNQPQHF. The CDR3, as DNA: TGTGCCAGCAGCCCGGGACAGGGTCTCAAGAACAATCAGCCCCAGCATTTT. This chain uses TRBV2 with TRBJ1-5, with 9 bases fitting TRBD1. The J segment lost 3 bases and the V segment lost 6 bases, leaving 12 bases of the junction unmatched. CDR1 and CDR2 (germline): SNHLY, FYNNEI. The CDR3 spans 17 residues.

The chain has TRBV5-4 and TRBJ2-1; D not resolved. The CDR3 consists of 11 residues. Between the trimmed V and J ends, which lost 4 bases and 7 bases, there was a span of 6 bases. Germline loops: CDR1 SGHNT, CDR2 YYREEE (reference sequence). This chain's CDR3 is CASSLSNEQFF. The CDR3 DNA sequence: TGTGCCAGCAGCCTATCTAATGAGCAGTTCTTC.